This T cell receptor beta chain was recovered during a study of blood T cell repertoires in COVID-19. Study-level information: The United States, Italy and Spain provided the acute and convalescent COVID-19 samples.

Individuals drawn from some 25 US areas were about 18 to 89 years old. Cohort 3 recovered donors had two negative PCRs, clearance, or symptom resolution. In the authors' workflow: Estimation of nucleated cell counts relied on the amplification of reference gene primers. The method was immunoSEQ multiplex PCR; TCRdb's version includes in-frame clones alone and lacks a portion of them. That table is the source of V, J and clone size, and D and trimming were worked out from the DNA. The sample includes 150,000 to 200,000 clones, over 75% of them seen just once. This CDR3 comprises 15 residues. With V trimmed by 0 bases and J by 3 bases, 4 bases remained unmatched. Per germline, CDR1 SGHRS and CDR2 YFSETQ.

This TCR was recovered from a man aged 50-59 years who had recovered from COVID-19. J is TRBJ2-3 and V is TRBV5-1; 7 bases match TRBD2. Sequenced input: PBMCs or T cells enriched from blood (not recorded which). CDR3 nucleotides: TGCGCCAGCAGCTTGGAGCGGGGAGGAACAGATACGCAGTATTTT. This sequence encodes CASSLERGGTDTQYF.